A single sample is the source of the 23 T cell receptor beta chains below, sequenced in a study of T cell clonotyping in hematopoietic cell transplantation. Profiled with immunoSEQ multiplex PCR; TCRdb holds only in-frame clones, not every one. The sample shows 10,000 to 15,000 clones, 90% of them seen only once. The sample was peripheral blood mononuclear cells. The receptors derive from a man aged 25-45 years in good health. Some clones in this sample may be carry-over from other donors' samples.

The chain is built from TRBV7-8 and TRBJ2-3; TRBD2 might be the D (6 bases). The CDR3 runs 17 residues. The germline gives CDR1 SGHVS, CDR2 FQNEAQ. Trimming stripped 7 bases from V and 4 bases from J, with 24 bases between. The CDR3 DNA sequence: TGTGCCAGCACCCCGGTGGAGGGCCTGAGGCGCGCAGATACGCAGTATTTT. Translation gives CASTPVEGLRRADTQYF. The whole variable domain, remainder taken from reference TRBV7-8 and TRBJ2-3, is GAGVSQSPRYKVAKRGQDVALRCDPISGHVSLFWYQQALGQGPEFLTYFQNEAQLDKSGLPSDRFFAERPEGSVSTLKIQRTQQEDSAVYLCASTPVEGLRRADTQYFGPGTRLTVL.

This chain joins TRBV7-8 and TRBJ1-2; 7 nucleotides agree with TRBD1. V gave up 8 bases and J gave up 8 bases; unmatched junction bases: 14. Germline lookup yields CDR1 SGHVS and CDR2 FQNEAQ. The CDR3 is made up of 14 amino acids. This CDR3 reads CASAWDSRSGGYTF. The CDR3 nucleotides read TGTGCCAGCGCCTGGGACAGTAGGAGCGGGGGCTACACCTTC. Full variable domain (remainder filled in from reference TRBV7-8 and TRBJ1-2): GAGVSQSPRYKVAKRGQDVALRCDPISGHVSLFWYQQALGQGPEFLTYFQNEAQLDKSGLPSDRFFAERPEGSVSTLKIQRTQQEDSAVYLCASAWDSRSGGYTFGSGTRLTVV.

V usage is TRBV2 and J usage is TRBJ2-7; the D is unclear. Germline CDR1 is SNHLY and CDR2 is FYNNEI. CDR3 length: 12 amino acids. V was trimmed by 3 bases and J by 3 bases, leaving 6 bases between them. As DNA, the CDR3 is TGTGCCAGCAGTGACGCGGACTACGAGCAGTACTTC. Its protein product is CASSDADYEQYF.

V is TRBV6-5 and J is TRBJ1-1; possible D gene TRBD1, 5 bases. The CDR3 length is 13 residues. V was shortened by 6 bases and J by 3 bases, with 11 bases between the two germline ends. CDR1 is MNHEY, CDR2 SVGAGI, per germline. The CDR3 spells CASRRDLYTEAFF. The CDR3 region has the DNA TGTGCCAGCAGGCGGGACTTATACACTGAAGCTTTCTTT.

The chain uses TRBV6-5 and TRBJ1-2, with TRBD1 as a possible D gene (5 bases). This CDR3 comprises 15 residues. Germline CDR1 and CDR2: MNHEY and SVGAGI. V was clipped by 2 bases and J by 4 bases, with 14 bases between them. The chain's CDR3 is CASSYRGAGVYGYTF. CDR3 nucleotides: TGTGCCAGCAGTTACCGCGGGGCCGGGGTCTATGGCTACACCTTC.

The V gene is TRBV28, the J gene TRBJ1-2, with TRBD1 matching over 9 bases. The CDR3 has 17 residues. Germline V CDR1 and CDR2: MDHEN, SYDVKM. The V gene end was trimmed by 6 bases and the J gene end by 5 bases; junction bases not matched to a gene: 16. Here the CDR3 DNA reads TGTGCCAGCAGCCGCCCGGGACAGGGTTATGTAGGGTATGGCTACACCTTC. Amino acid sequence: CASSRPGQGYVGYGYTF.

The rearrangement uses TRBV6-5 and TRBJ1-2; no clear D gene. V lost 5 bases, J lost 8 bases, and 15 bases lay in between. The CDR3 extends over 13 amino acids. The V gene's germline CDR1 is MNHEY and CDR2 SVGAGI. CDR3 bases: TGTGCCAGCAGTCCCAACCCTTCGAGGGGCTACACCTTC. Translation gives CASSPNPSRGYTF.

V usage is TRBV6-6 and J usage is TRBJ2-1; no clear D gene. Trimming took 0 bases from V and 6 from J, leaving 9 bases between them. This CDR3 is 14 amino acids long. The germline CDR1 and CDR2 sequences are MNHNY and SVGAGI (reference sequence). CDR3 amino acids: CASSYSHLGNEQFF. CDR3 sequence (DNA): TGTGCCAGCAGTTACTCGCATTTGGGCAATGAGCAGTTCTTC.

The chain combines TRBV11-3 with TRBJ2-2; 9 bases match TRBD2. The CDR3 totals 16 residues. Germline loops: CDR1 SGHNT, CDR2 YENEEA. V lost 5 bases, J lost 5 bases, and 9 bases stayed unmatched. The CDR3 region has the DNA TGTGCCAGCAGCCCAACTAGCGGGTATGGTACCGGGGAGCTGTTTTTT. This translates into CASSPTSGYGTGELFF.

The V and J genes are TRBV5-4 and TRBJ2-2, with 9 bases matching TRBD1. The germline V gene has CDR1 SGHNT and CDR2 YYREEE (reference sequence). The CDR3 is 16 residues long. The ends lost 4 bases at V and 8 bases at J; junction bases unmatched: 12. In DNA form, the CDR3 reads TGTGCCAGCAGCACGGCCGGGACAGGGTCTTATGGGGAGCTGTTTTTT. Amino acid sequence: CASSTAGTGSYGELFF.

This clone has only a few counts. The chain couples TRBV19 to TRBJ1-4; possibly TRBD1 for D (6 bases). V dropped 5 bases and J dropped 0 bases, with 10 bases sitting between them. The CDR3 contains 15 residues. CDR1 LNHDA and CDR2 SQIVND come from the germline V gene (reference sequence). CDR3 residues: CASSLGQTTNEKLFF. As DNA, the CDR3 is TGTGCCAGTAGTCTCGGACAGACAACTAATGAAAAACTGTTTTTT.

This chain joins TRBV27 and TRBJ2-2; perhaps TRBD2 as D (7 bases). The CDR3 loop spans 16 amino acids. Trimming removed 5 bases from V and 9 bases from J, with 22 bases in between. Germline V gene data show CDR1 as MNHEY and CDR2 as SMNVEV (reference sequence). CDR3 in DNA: TGTGCCAGCAGTCCTAGGAGAGGGGGGGAACGCTGGGAGCTGTTTTTT. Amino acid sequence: CASSPRRGGERWELFF.

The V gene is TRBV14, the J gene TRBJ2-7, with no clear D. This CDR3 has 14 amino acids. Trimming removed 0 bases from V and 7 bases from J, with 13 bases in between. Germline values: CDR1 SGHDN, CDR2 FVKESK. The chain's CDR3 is CASSQELIATEQYF. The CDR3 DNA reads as TGTGCCAGCAGCCAAGAATTGATCGCCACAGAGCAGTACTTC. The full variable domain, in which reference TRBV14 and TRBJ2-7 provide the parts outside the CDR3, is EAGVTQFPSHSVIEKGQTVTLRCDPISGHDNLYWYRRVMGKEIKFLLHFVKESKQDESGMPNNRFLAERTGGTYSTLKVQPAELEDSGVYFCASSQELIATEQYFGPGTRLTVT.

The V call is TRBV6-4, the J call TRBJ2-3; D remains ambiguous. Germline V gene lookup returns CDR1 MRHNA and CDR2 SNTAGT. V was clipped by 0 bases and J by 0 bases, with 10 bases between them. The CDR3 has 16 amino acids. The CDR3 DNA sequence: TGTGCCAGCAGTGACTCGGAAGGCCTCAGCACAGATACGCAGTATTTT. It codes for CASSDSEGLSTDTQYF.

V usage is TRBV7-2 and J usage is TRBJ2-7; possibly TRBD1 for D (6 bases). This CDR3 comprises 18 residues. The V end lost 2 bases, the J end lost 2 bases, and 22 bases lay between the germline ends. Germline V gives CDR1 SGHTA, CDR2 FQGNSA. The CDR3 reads CASSLRPVPTTGPYEQYF. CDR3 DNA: TGTGCCAGCAGCTTACGGCCTGTCCCGACGACAGGTCCCTACGAGCAGTACTTC.

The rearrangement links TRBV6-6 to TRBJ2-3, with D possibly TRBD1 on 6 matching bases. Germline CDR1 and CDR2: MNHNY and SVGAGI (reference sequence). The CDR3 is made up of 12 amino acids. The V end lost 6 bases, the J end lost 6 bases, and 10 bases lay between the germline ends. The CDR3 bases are TGTGCCAGCAGGCCTACAGGGGATACGCAGTATTTT. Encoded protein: CASRPTGDTQYF.

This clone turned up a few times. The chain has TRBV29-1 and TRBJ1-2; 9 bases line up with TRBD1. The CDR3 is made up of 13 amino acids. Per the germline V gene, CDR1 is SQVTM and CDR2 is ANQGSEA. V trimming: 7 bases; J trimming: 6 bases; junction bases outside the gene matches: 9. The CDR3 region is CSASGTGRNGYTF. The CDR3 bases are TGCAGCGCATCCGGGACAGGGAGGAATGGCTACACCTTC.

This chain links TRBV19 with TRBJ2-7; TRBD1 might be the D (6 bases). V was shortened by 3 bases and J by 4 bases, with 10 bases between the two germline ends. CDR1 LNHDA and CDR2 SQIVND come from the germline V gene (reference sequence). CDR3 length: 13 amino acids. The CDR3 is CASSITGRYEQYF. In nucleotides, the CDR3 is TGTGCCAGTAGTATTACAGGGCGGTACGAGCAGTACTTC.

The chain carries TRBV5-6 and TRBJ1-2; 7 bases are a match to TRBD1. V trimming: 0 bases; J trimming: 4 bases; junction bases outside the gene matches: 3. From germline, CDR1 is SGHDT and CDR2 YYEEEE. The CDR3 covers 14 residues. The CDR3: CASSLGQGIYGYTF. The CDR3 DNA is TGTGCCAGCAGCTTGGGACAGGGCATCTATGGCTACACCTTC. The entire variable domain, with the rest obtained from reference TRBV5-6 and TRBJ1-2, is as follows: DAGVTQSPTHLIKTRGQQVTLRCSPKSGHDTVSWYQQALGQGPQFIFQYYEEEERQRGNFPDRFSGHQFPNYSSELNVNALLLGDSALYLCASSLGQGIYGYTFGSGTRLTVV.

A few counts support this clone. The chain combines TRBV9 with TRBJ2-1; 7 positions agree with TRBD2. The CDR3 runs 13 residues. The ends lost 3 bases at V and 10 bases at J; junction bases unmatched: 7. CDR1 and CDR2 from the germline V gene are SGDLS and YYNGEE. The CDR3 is CASSGISGLEQFF. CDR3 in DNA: TGTGCCAGCAGCGGAATCTCGGGACTAGAGCAGTTCTTC.

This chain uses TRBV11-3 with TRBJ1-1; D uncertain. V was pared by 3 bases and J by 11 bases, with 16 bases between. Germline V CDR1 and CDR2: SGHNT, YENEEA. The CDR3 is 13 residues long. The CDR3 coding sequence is TGTGCCAGCAGCTTTACGGTTTCCAGCCGCGCTTTCTTT. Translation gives CASSFTVSSRAFF.

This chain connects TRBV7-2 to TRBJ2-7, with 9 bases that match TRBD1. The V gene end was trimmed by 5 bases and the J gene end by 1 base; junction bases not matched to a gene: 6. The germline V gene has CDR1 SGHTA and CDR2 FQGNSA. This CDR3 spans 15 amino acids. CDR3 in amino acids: CASSPTGGASYEQYF. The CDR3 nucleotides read TGTGCCAGCAGCCCAACAGGGGGCGCATCCTACGAGCAGTACTTC.

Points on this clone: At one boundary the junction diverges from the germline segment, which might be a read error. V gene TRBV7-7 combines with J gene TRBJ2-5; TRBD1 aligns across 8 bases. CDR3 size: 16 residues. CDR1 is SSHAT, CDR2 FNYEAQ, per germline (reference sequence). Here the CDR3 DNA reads TGTGCTAGCAGCTTAGGCCGAGGGACAGGACGGGGGACCCAGTACTTC. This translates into CASSLGRGTGRGTQYF.